Below are 19 T cell receptor beta chains sequenced from a single sample in a study of siplizumab effects on memory and regulatory T cells. Sequenced by immunoSEQ multiplex PCR; TCRdb stores in-frame clones only, minus some. The table lists tens of thousands of clones, about 98% of them singletons, with 0.9% to 1.2% in the top ten. Sample: naive CD8+ T cells sorted from blood. The receptors were gathered from a human donor in good health.

V is TRBV27 and J is TRBJ1-2; D is perhaps TRBD1 (5 bases). Germline CDR1 is MNHEY and CDR2 is SMNVEV (reference sequence). The CDR3 has 14 amino acids. The V and J ends lost 5 bases and 2 bases respectively, with 12 bases between them. The CDR3 loop is CASSPLGVNYGYTF. For the CDR3, the DNA is TGTGCCAGCAGTCCACTGGGGGTAAACTATGGCTACACCTTC.

The chain carries TRBV28 and TRBJ2-7; 11 bases fit TRBD2. The CDR3 contains 15 residues. V shed 8 bases, J shed 2 bases, and the junction held 8 bases outside the gene matches. Per the germline V gene, CDR1 is MDHEN and CDR2 is SYDVKM. CDR3 loop: CASSPLAGGPYEQYF. In nucleotides, the CDR3 is TGTGCCAGCTCCCCCCTAGCGGGAGGCCCCTACGAGCAGTACTTC.

The rearrangement joins TRBV5-8 to TRBJ2-1, with D possibly being TRBD2 (5 bases). V shed 4 bases and J shed 3 bases, with 11 bases lying between them. CDR1 and CDR2 (germline): SGHTS, YDEGEE. This CDR3 has 14 residues. The CDR3, as DNA: TGTGCCAGCAGCCCCTTGGGAGACTACAATGAGCAGTTCTTC. Translating gives CASSPLGDYNEQFF.

The V gene is TRBV10-3, the J gene TRBJ2-5; the D gene could be TRBD1 or TRBD2 (5 bases each). V was cut by 9 bases and J by 0 bases, with 20 bases left in between. Per the germline V gene, CDR1 is ENHRY and CDR2 is SYGVKD. The length of the CDR3 is 16 residues. The CDR3 DNA reads TGTGCCATACGAGCCGGGACGCCCGATTACCAAGAGACCCAGTACTTC. This codes for CAIRAGTPDYQETQYF.

On this clone: This sample also contains other DNA sequences that code for the same CDR3. The rearrangement uses TRBV5-1 and TRBJ2-5, with D perhaps given as TRBD1 or TRBD2 (6 bases each). The V end lost 0 bases, the J end lost 1 base, and 7 bases lay between the germline ends. CDR3 length: 14 amino acids. Germline CDR1 SGHRS, CDR2 YFSETQ. This CDR3 is CASSLEGGQETQYF. The CDR3 DNA reads as TGCGCCAGCAGCTTGGAGGGGGGCCAAGAGACCCAGTACTTC.

This sequence joins TRBV19 and TRBJ1-1; 7 bases are a match to TRBD1. J was trimmed by 3 bases and V by 7 bases; bases with no gene match: 2. The germline V gene has CDR1 LNHDA and CDR2 SQIVND (reference sequence). The CDR3 has 12 amino acids. This chain's CDR3 is CASKTGDTEAFF. The CDR3 DNA reads TGTGCCAGTAAAACAGGGGACACTGAAGCTTTCTTT.

The chain combines TRBV19 with TRBJ1-5, with D uncertain. Germline V gene data show CDR1 as LNHDA and CDR2 as SQIVND (reference sequence). The CDR3 has 16 residues. V was pared by 2 bases and J by 4 bases, with 15 bases between. The CDR3 spells CASSIWHLGSNQPQHF. The CDR3, as DNA: TGTGCCAGTAGTATATGGCATTTGGGTTCGAATCAGCCCCAGCATTTT.

The chain is built from TRBV9 and TRBJ2-1; 8 bases agree with TRBD2. The V segment lost 0 bases and the J segment 5 bases; nucleotides outside the gene matches: 4. Germline loops: CDR1 SGDLS, CDR2 YYNGEE. The CDR3 length is 15 residues. CDR3 sequence reads: CASSVGGTRNNEQFF. CDR3 in DNA: TGTGCCAGCAGCGTAGGAGGGACTAGAAACAATGAGCAGTTCTTC.

This chain links TRBV6-5 with TRBJ2-1; 8 positions match TRBD2. J gave up 4 bases and V 5 bases, and 7 bases lay outside the gene matches. Germline lookup yields CDR1 MNHEY and CDR2 SVGAGI. This CDR3 is 15 amino acids long. The CDR3 region has the DNA TGTGCCAGCAGTCTTACTAGCGGACCTTACAATGAGCAGTTCTTC. Its protein product is CASSLTSGPYNEQFF.

J is TRBJ2-1 and V is TRBV11-3; D possibly matches TRBD1 or TRBD2 (5 bases each). The CDR3 contains 14 residues. Trimming stripped 7 bases from V and 2 bases from J, with 12 bases between. The germline CDR1 and CDR2 sequences are SGHNT and YENEEA. CDR3 DNA sequence: TGTGCCAGCATGCCGGGACGTACCTACAATGAGCAGTTCTTC. Residues: CASMPGRTYNEQFF.

This clone was observed a single time. The chain recombines TRBV6-6 with TRBJ1-2; D gene ambiguous. The CDR3 is 13 amino acids. The germline V gene encodes CDR1 MNHNY and CDR2 SVGAGI (reference sequence). Trimming left V 6 bases short and J 2 bases short, with 10 bases between. CDR3 nucleotides: TGTGCCAGCAGAACCGGGGAGAACTATGGCTACACCTTC. Amino acid sequence: CASRTGENYGYTF.

As DNA, the CDR3 is TGTGCCAGCAGCTTAGTCGGGAGAACCTACGAGCAGTACTTC. Its translation is CASSLVGRTYEQYF. This chain uses TRBV7-9 with TRBJ2-7, with a possible D match to TRBD2 (6 bases). The CDR3 runs 14 residues. V was shortened by 1 base and J by 2 bases, with 9 bases between the two germline ends. The germline V gene encodes CDR1 SEHNR and CDR2 FQNEAQ (reference sequence). Full variable domain (remainder filled in from reference TRBV7-9 and TRBJ2-7): DTGVSQNPRHKITKRGQNVTFRCDPISEHNRLYWYRQTLGQGPEFLTYFQNEAQLEKSRLLSDRFSAERPKGSFSTLEIQRTEQGDSAMYLCASSLVGRTYEQYFGPGTRLTVT.

The chain recombines TRBV27 with TRBJ2-7; D not certain. Between the trimmed V and J ends, which lost 6 bases and 6 bases, there was a span of 15 bases. Germline V gene data show CDR1 as MNHEY and CDR2 as SMNVEV (reference sequence). The CDR3 is 13 residues long. The CDR3 DNA is TGTGCCAGCAGCCATACTGTTCTCCTCGAGCAGTACTTC. This translates into CASSHTVLLEQYF.

The V call is TRBV5-8, the J call TRBJ2-7; D might be TRBD1 or TRBD2, each matching 7 bases. Trimming took off 4 bases at V and 6 bases at J, with 20 bases between the two ends. Germline V gives CDR1 SGHTS, CDR2 YDEGEE. CDR3 length equals 15 residues. CDR3 protein: CASSLRQGSGGEQYF. As DNA, the CDR3 is TGTGCCAGCAGCCTCCGACAGGGTTCGGGGGGCGAGCAGTACTTC.

This sequence joins TRBV29-1 and TRBJ2-5; D not certain. Germline V gene data show CDR1 as SQVTM and CDR2 as ANQGSEA. There are 13 residues in the CDR3. V lost 4 bases to trimming and J lost 3 bases, with 12 bases between them. The CDR3 nucleotides read TGCAGCGTTGGGCAAGAATTTGAAGAGACCCAGTACTTC. Its protein is CSVGQEFEETQYF.

The chain uses TRBV15 and TRBJ1-1; TRBD1 is a possible D gene (5 bases). CDR1 LNHNV and CDR2 YYDKDF come from the germline V gene (reference sequence). V was shortened by 5 bases and J by 2 bases, with 18 bases between the two germline ends. The CDR3 totals 16 residues. DNA for the CDR3: TGTGCCACCAGCCCTAAAGAGAAGGGACGCAACACTGAAGCTTTCTTT. This gives the protein CATSPKEKGRNTEAFF.

This chain links TRBV6-5 with TRBJ2-3; TRBD2 matches at 10 bases. Germline CDR1 MNHEY, CDR2 SVGAGI. The length of the CDR3 is 14 residues. V lost 9 bases, J lost 1 base, and 4 bases stayed unmatched. CDR3 amino acids: CASKSGRGTDTQYF. The CDR3 DNA reads as TGTGCCAGTAAGAGCGGGAGGGGCACAGATACGCAGTATTTT.

This clone appeared a few times. This rearrangement joins TRBV6-5 to TRBJ2-1, with a tentative D call TRBD2 (5 bases). Per germline, CDR1 MNHEY and CDR2 SVGAGI. The CDR3 covers 14 residues. The germline V and J ends were trimmed by 0 bases and 8 bases, with 11 bases remaining between them. The CDR3 DNA reads as TGTGCCAGCAGTTACTCAAGCCGGGGAGATGAGCAGTTCTTC. Protein sequence: CASSYSSRGDEQFF.

This clone was observed once. V is TRBV14 and J is TRBJ2-3, with D perhaps matching TRBD2 (5 bases). The CDR3 consists of 15 residues. Trimming took 4 bases from V and 2 from J, leaving 13 bases between them. Per germline, CDR1 SGHDN and CDR2 FVKESK. The CDR3 reads CASSLLLRATDTQYF. The CDR3 DNA sequence: TGTGCCAGCAGCCTCCTTTTGAGGGCCACAGATACGCAGTATTTT.